This entry lists 7 T cell receptor beta chains sequenced from one sample in a study of cytomegalovirus exposure and HLA in healthy donors. PCR involved 60 Vbeta and 13 Jbeta primers. The data were produced by immunoSEQ multiplex PCR, yet TCRdb's version contains in-frame clones alone and is incomplete. In the table there are approximately 120,000 clones, 73% of which are singletons. The sample comprised PBMCs. These receptors originate from a man aged 60 to 75 in good health and CMV-seropositive.

The chain uses TRBV5-4 and TRBJ1-1, with a weak D call TRBD1 (5 bases). In germline, CDR1 is SGHNT, CDR2 YYREEE (reference sequence). V lost 0 bases, J lost 5 bases, and 14 bases lay in between. The CDR3 spans 15 residues. The DNA of the CDR3 is TGTGCCAGCAGCTTGGGTCAGGGTATCTCTACTGAAGCTTTCTTT. This translates into CASSLGQGISTEAFF.

The J gene is TRBJ1-6, the V gene TRBV5-1, with 9 bases fitting TRBD1. Germline V gene lookup returns CDR1 SGHRS and CDR2 YFSETQ. Trimming cost V 4 bases and J 10 bases; bases outside gene matches: 6. This CDR3 spans 14 amino acids. The CDR3 here is CASSEGTGNSPLHF. For the CDR3, the DNA is TGCGCCAGCAGCGAAGGGACAGGGAACTCACCCCTCCACTTT. The variable domain in full, completed from reference TRBV5-1 and TRBJ1-6, reads KAGVTQTPRYLIKTRGQQVTLSCSPISGHRSVSWYQQTPGQGLQFLFEYFSETQRNKGNFPGRFSGRQFSNSRSEMNVSTLELGDSALYLCASSEGTGNSPLHFGNGTRLTVT.

In its sample, this clone was seen a few times. The chain is built from TRBV9 and TRBJ1-5; D gene uncertain. Germline assignment: CDR1 SGDLS and CDR2 YYNGEE. This CDR3 is built from 13 residues. V lost 1 base, J lost 4 bases, and 6 bases lay in between. The CDR3, as DNA: TGTGCCAGCAGCGTAACTGAAAATCAGCCCCAGCATTTT. Translation: CASSVTENQPQHF.

This chain joins TRBV27 and TRBJ2-2; tentatively, D is TRBD1 (6 bases). V lost 4 bases and J lost 5, with 11 bases in between. Per the germline V gene, CDR1 is MNHEY and CDR2 is SMNVEV (reference sequence). The length of the CDR3 is 14 residues. The CDR3 nucleotides read TGTGCCAGCAGTTCCTCTGACAGGACCGGGGAGCTGTTTTTT. Its translation is CASSSSDRTGELFF.

V is TRBV28 and J is TRBJ2-3; TRBD2 matches 9 bases. The CDR3 runs 14 residues. Germline V gene sequence: CDR1 MDHEN, CDR2 SYDVKM. The trim removed 5 bases at V and 6 bases at J, leaving 6 bases unmatched. CDR3 loop: CASSQRGARDTQYF. The CDR3 nucleotides read TGTGCCAGCAGTCAGCGGGGGGCGCGTGATACGCAGTATTTT.

This clone was seen only a few times. V gene TRBV18 combines with J gene TRBJ1-1; D gene uncertain. Trimming cost V 6 bases and J 4 bases, with 21 bases left between them. The CDR3 totals 16 residues. Per the germline V gene, CDR1 is KGHSH and CDR2 is LQKENI. This CDR3 reads CASSPYGGDRPTEAFF. The DNA of the CDR3 is TGTGCCAGCTCCCCCTATGGCGGGGATAGGCCCACTGAAGCTTTCTTT.

The chain uses TRBV5-6 and TRBJ1-4; D is uncertain. The germline CDR1 and CDR2 sequences are SGHDT and YYEEEE. V was cut by 3 bases and J by 6 bases, with 15 bases left in between. There are 15 residues in the CDR3. CDR3 bases: TGTGCCAGCAGCTGGTCGGGAGGACCCTATGAAAAACTGTTTTTT. The encoded protein is CASSWSGGPYEKLFF.